Listed here are 32 T cell receptor beta chains from one sample, sequenced in a study of cytomegalovirus exposure and HLA in healthy donors. The PCR had 60 Vbeta and 13 Jbeta primers. Repertoires were generated with immunoSEQ multiplex PCR, while TCRdb's copy carries only in-frame clones and drops some. The sample's table shows more than 100,000 clones. Sequencing was performed on PBMCs. These receptors came from a woman between 35 and 50 years old in good health and CMV-seronegative.

This chain links TRBV29-1 with TRBJ2-1; a possible D gene is TRBD2 (6 bases). Per germline, CDR1 SQVTM and CDR2 ANQGSEA. V was clipped by 7 bases and J by 6 bases, with 13 bases between them. The CDR3 covers 12 residues. In nucleotides, the CDR3 is TGCAGCGGGGCCGGGAGAGGCAATGAGCAGTTCTTC. Encoded protein: CSGAGRGNEQFF.

The chain links TRBV5-1 to TRBJ2-1; 10 nucleotides align to TRBD2. V shed 5 bases and J 6 bases; nucleotides not matched to a gene: 8. The CDR3 covers 15 residues. Germline CDR1 SGHRS, CDR2 YFSETQ. CDR3 residues: CASSWSGGAINEQFF. The CDR3 nucleotides are TGCGCCAGCAGTTGGAGCGGGGGGGCAATCAATGAGCAGTTCTTC.

The V and J genes are TRBV7-9 and TRBJ1-6; D ambiguous. This CDR3 has 16 residues. The V gene lost 2 bases and the J gene lost 6 bases, with 14 bases spanning the gap. Germline loops: CDR1 SEHNR, CDR2 FQNEAQ (reference sequence). The CDR3 is CASSLLDGRRNSPLHF. The CDR3 DNA reads TGTGCCAGCAGCTTATTGGACGGGAGGCGTAATTCACCCCTCCACTTT.

In regard to this clone: This same CDR3 is encoded by further DNA sequences in the sample. Here the CDR3 reads CASSLQGYNEQFF. As DNA, the CDR3 is TGTGCCAGCAGCTTACAGGGGTACAATGAGCAGTTCTTC. This chain uses TRBV11-3 with TRBJ2-1; D possibly corresponds to TRBD1 (6 bases). The CDR3 extends over 13 amino acids. CDR1 is SGHNT, CDR2 YENEEA, per germline. V was clipped by 2 bases and J by 4 bases, with 6 bases between them.

CDR3 nucleotide sequence: TGTGCCAGCTCACCGTGGAGCAGGGGCGACGGCTACACCTTC. Translating it yields CASSPWSRGDGYTF. The V gene is TRBV18, the J gene TRBJ1-2; tentative D call: TRBD1 (6 bases). Germline CDR1 is KGHSH and CDR2 is LQKENI. This CDR3 is built from 14 residues. Trimming pared 3 bases from V and 8 bases from J, leaving 16 bases between.

The chain carries TRBV7-9 and TRBJ1-1; D may be TRBD1 (5 bases). CDR3 length: 15 amino acids. CDR1 SEHNR and CDR2 FQNEAQ come from the germline V gene (reference sequence). V dropped 5 bases and J dropped 5 bases, with 18 bases sitting between them. CDR3 sequence: CASSPLGHERTEAFF. DNA of the CDR3: TGTGCCAGCAGCCCCTTAGGACACGAAAGGACTGAAGCTTTCTTT.

V usage is TRBV4-2 and J usage is TRBJ1-4; D remains unclear. Germline values: CDR1 LGHNA, CDR2 YNFKEQ. Trimming shortened V by 3 bases and J by 0 bases, and 17 bases separated the two germline ends. The length of the CDR3 is 18 residues. CDR3 DNA: TGTGCCAGCAGCCACGCCATCCCGACTATTACAACTAATGAAAAACTGTTTTTT. Translated: CASSHAIPTITTNEKLFF.

V and J are TRBV2 and TRBJ1-2, with D tentatively TRBD1 (6 bases). Germline V gene data show CDR1 as SNHLY and CDR2 as FYNNEI. This CDR3 comprises 14 residues. The germline V and J ends were trimmed by 4 bases and 11 bases, with 20 bases remaining between them. The CDR3 DNA follows: TGTGCCAGCAGTGTGATTCGACAGGCCTTTGGATACACCTTC. This sequence encodes CASSVIRQAFGYTF.

The gene calls are TRBV5-1 and TRBJ2-2; 9 bases are a match to TRBD1. V lost 1 base, J lost 3 bases, and 4 bases stayed unmatched. Germline lookup yields CDR1 SGHRS and CDR2 YFSETQ. CDR3 length equals 16 residues. The CDR3 DNA follows: TGCGCCAGCAGCTTGCGGGGACAGGGAGACACCGGGGAGCTGTTTTTT. Translated, it gives CASSLRGQGDTGELFF.

The chain is built from TRBV6-5 and TRBJ1-3, with D unclear. The CDR3 extends over 13 amino acids. CDR1 is MNHEY, CDR2 SVGAGI, per germline. The V and J ends lost 2 bases and 7 bases respectively, with 9 bases between them. The CDR3 DNA follows: TGTGCCAGCAGTTACAGAGCGGGGAACACCATATATTTT. It is translated as CASSYRAGNTIYF.

This rearrangement joins TRBV2 to TRBJ2-1; 7 nucleotides match TRBD2. The germline CDR1 and CDR2 sequences are SNHLY and FYNNEI. The CDR3 consists of 13 residues. V lost 8 bases, J lost 4 bases, and 5 bases stayed unmatched. CDR3 sequence: CASGGGSYNEQFF. In nucleotides, the CDR3 is TGTGCCAGCGGCGGGGGATCATACAATGAGCAGTTCTTC.

J is TRBJ2-7 and V is TRBV6-1; 16 bases match TRBD2. CDR1 and CDR2 from the germline V gene are MNHNS and SASEGT. This CDR3 has 15 residues. The V segment lost 6 bases and the J segment 7 bases; nucleotides outside the gene matches: 6. The CDR3 DNA reads TGTGCCAGCAGCGCGGGACTAGCGGGGGGGCGGGAGCAGTACGTC. The encoded protein is CASSAGLAGGREQYV.

The chain employs TRBV6-5 and TRBJ1-1; TRBD1 agrees at 10 bases. J lost 11 bases, V lost 6 bases, and 15 bases had no gene match. CDR1 MNHEY and CDR2 SVGAGI come from the germline V gene. This CDR3 has 15 amino acids. The DNA for the CDR3 is TGTGCCAGCAGCAGACAGGGGGCCCTCGGAGCCGGGGCTTTCTTT. Protein: CASSRQGALGAGAFF.

The chain uses TRBV18 and TRBJ1-2; D not resolved. Trimming left V 1 base short and J 6 bases short, with 12 bases between. The CDR3 is made up of 14 amino acids. The V gene's germline CDR1 is KGHSH and CDR2 LQKENI. This chain's CDR3 is CASSPRTGSDGYTF. The CDR3 DNA is TGTGCCAGCTCACCACGTACGGGGTCGGATGGCTACACCTTC.

V and J are TRBV13 and TRBJ2-1; 7 nucleotides align to TRBD1. The trim removed 5 bases at V and 7 bases at J, leaving 8 bases unmatched. The CDR3 length is 14 residues. Per the germline V gene, CDR1 is PRHDT and CDR2 is FYEKMQ (reference sequence). CDR3 protein: CASSATGLMNEQFF. The CDR3 DNA reads as TGTGCCAGCAGCGCGACAGGGCTTATGAATGAGCAGTTCTTC.

This sequence joins TRBV25-1 and TRBJ2-7, with 8 bases identical to TRBD1. From germline, CDR1 is MGHDK and CDR2 SYGVNS. The CDR3 loop spans 13 amino acids. After removal of 8 bases from V and 3 bases from J, the junction contained 6 bases not matched to a gene. CDR3 bases: TGTGCCAGCGCTCCAGGGGGCGGCTACGAGCAGTACGTC. Translating it yields CASAPGGGYEQYV.

The rearrangement uses TRBV7-9 and TRBJ1-1, with D possibly TRBD1 on 5 matching bases. CDR3 length: 11 amino acids. V was shortened by 3 bases and J by 11 bases, with 10 bases between the two germline ends. Germline CDR1 SEHNR, CDR2 FQNEAQ (reference sequence). CDR3 sequence reads: CASSLQGEAFF. CDR3 coding DNA: TGTGCCAGCAGCTTGCAGGGCGAGGCTTTCTTT.

This chain links TRBV5-6 with TRBJ2-3, with D perhaps TRBD2 (7 bases). V was shortened by 2 bases and J by 5 bases, with 12 bases between the two germline ends. CDR1 is SGHDT and CDR2 is YYEEEE in the germline V gene. This CDR3 is 14 amino acids long. The CDR3 is CASSFAGALDTQYF. The CDR3 coding sequence is TGTGCCAGCAGCTTCGCGGGGGCCTTAGATACGCAGTATTTT. Combining the CDR3 with reference TRBV5-6 and TRBJ2-3 gives the whole variable domain DAGVTQSPTHLIKTRGQQVTLRCSPKSGHDTVSWYQQALGQGPQFIFQYYEEEERQRGNFPDRFSGHQFPNYSSELNVNALLLGDSALYLCASSFAGALDTQYFGPGTRLTVL.

The CDR3: CASSSRQASNTEAFF. The CDR3 DNA is TGTGCCAGCAGCTCGCGACAGGCATCGAACACTGAAGCTTTCTTT. The chain employs TRBV11-3 and TRBJ1-1, with a tentative D call TRBD1 (6 bases). V lost 4 bases, J lost 1 base, and 13 bases lay in between. Germline CDR1 reads SGHNT; CDR2 reads YENEEA. This CDR3 is 15 amino acids long.

The V gene is TRBV29-1, the J gene TRBJ1-2, with a tentative D call TRBD1 (5 bases). The length of the CDR3 is 13 residues. Germline V lookup: CDR1 SQVTM, CDR2 ANQGSEA. Trimming shortened V by 6 bases and J by 5 bases, and 16 bases separated the two germline ends. This CDR3 reads CSVLGGEGYGYTF. The CDR3, as DNA: TGCAGCGTCTTGGGGGGGGAGGGATATGGCTACACCTTC.

This rearrangement joins TRBV7-2 to TRBJ1-2, with D perhaps TRBD1 (6 bases). The CDR3 has 13 amino acids. V was pared by 5 bases and J by 6 bases, with 13 bases between. Germline values: CDR1 SGHTA, CDR2 FQGNSA. The DNA for the CDR3 is TGTGCCAGCAGCGAGAGTGCAGGGGATGGCTACACCTTC. Translation: CASSESAGDGYTF.

The chain links TRBV2 to TRBJ1-6; D not certain. There are 13 residues in the CDR3. The germline V gene has CDR1 SNHLY and CDR2 FYNNEI. Trimming took 8 bases from V and 11 from J, leaving 16 bases between them. CDR3 sequence: CASFRLSSTPLHF. The CDR3 bases are TGTGCCAGCTTCAGACTGAGTAGTACACCCCTCCACTTT.

The chain links TRBV20-1 to TRBJ2-7; possibly TRBD1 for D (6 bases). From germline, CDR1 is DFQATT and CDR2 SNEGSKA (reference sequence). CDR3 size: 11 residues. V lost 1 base, J lost 6 bases, and 7 bases lay in between. CDR3 sequence (DNA): TGCAGTGCTAGAGCCAGGGGCGAGCAGTACGTC. Amino acids: CSARARGEQYV.

The rearrangement links TRBV10-3 to TRBJ1-3; 7 bases line up with TRBD1. CDR1 ENHRY and CDR2 SYGVKD come from the germline V gene. V lost 2 bases and J lost 0; bases outside the gene matches: 7. There are 17 residues in the CDR3. The CDR3 is CAISEQTGAFSGNTIYF. DNA for the CDR3: TGTGCCATCAGTGAGCAAACAGGGGCCTTCTCTGGAAACACCATATATTTT.

This chain connects TRBV11-3 to TRBJ2-7; TRBD2 matches 7 bases. This CDR3 has 19 amino acids. Trimming cost V 1 base and J 0 bases; bases outside gene matches: 15. Germline V gene sequence: CDR1 SGHNT, CDR2 YENEEA. CDR3 in amino acids: CASSLGRGREGGSSYEQYF. CDR3 DNA sequence: TGTGCCAGCAGCTTAGGAAGGGGCAGGGAGGGAGGGAGCTCCTACGAGCAGTACTTC.

The chain is built from TRBV19 and TRBJ1-1; 7 positions agree with TRBD1. The CDR3 consists of 14 residues. J gave up 5 bases and V 1 base, and 4 bases lay outside the gene matches. The germline gives CDR1 LNHDA, CDR2 SQIVND (reference sequence). The CDR3 here is CASSIAARGTEAFF. As DNA, the CDR3 is TGTGCCAGTAGTATAGCGGCCAGGGGGACTGAAGCTTTCTTT.

This chain links TRBV6-5 with TRBJ1-2; D is unresolved. From germline, CDR1 is MNHEY and CDR2 SVGAGI. There are 13 residues in the CDR3. Between the trimmed V and J ends, which lost 7 bases and 2 bases, there was a span of 11 bases. This CDR3 is CASISSANYGYTF. For the CDR3, the DNA is TGTGCCAGCATTTCATCAGCGAACTATGGCTACACCTTC.

The J gene is TRBJ1-1, the V gene TRBV7-3, with D unresolved. The CDR3 is 15 residues long. CDR1 is SGHTA, CDR2 FQGTGA, per germline. V was pared by 0 bases and J by 3 bases, with 11 bases between. CDR3 residues: CASSLTANTDTEAFF. The CDR3 region has the DNA TGTGCCAGCAGCTTAACCGCAAATACAGACACTGAAGCTTTCTTT. The variable domain in full, completed from reference TRBV7-3 and TRBJ1-1, reads GAGVSQTPSNKVTEKGKYVELRCDPISGHTALYWYRQSLGQGPEFLIYFQGTGAADDSGLPNDRFFAVRPEGSVSTLKIQRTERGDSAVYLCASSLTANTDTEAFFGQGTRLTVV.

The gene calls are TRBV5-4 and TRBJ2-3; 7 bases align to TRBD1. J lost 2 bases, V lost 2 bases, and 8 bases had no gene match. Germline V gives CDR1 SGHNT, CDR2 YYREEE (reference sequence). There are 16 residues in the CDR3. The DNA of the CDR3 is TGTGCCAGCAGCTTAGGGACAGTCTACTACACAGATACGCAGTATTTT. This translates into CASSLGTVYYTDTQYF.

This chain uses TRBV5-6 with TRBJ1-2; tentative D call: TRBD1 (5 bases). V lost 3 bases and J lost 0, with 9 bases in between. This CDR3 region has 14 residues. Germline V gene data show CDR1 as SGHDT and CDR2 as YYEEEE. The CDR3 sequence is CASSYRQTNYGYTF. CDR3 DNA: TGTGCCAGCAGCTATAGACAGACTAACTATGGCTACACCTTC.

The chain combines TRBV18 with TRBJ2-7, with TRBD1 matching 9 bases. J gave up 2 bases and V 2 bases, and 7 bases lay outside the gene matches. Germline values: CDR1 KGHSH, CDR2 LQKENI. This CDR3 region has 16 residues. This CDR3 reads CASSPLTGGLTYEQYF. The CDR3 bases are TGTGCCAGCTCACCATTGACAGGGGGTCTTACCTACGAGCAGTACTTC.

The chain employs TRBV5-1 and TRBJ1-2; D is possibly TRBD1 (5 bases). Trimming took off 4 bases at V and 3 bases at J, with 10 bases between the two ends. Germline CDR1 and CDR2: SGHRS and YFSETQ. CDR3 size: 13 residues. The CDR3: CASSDAGDYGYTF. CDR3 nucleotides: TGCGCCAGCAGCGATGCGGGGGACTATGGCTACACCTTC.